Listed below are T cell receptor beta chains from one sample, sequenced in a study of T cell clones after liver transplantation. Libraries were prepared by immunoSEQ multiplex PCR; TCRdb keeps only in-frame clonotypes and omits some of them. Of 45,000 to 60,000 clones listed, roughly three quarters were seen once; the top ten hold around 9.1%. The specimen comprised CD4+ T cells from blood, sampled at the 22-month timepoint. Receptor source: a human patient who received a liver transplant. The T cells may partly be graft donor cells. The CDR3 runs from the conserved cysteine through the conserved F or W. The D gene is left open where the match is weak. Size tells how often a clone was seen (once, few, many) or the class of an expanded clone, and some rows leave it out.

NA	TRBV5-6	TRBJ1-3	few	TGTGCCAGCAGCTTAAAAGTGTGGCCCCAACCTGACTCTGGAAACACCATATATTTT	CASSLKVWPQPDSGNTIYF
NA	TRBV7-2	TRBJ1-1	few	TGTGCCAGCAGCTTAGTTCCCATGAACACTGAAGCTTTCTTT	CASSLVPMNTEAFF
NA	TRBV25-1	TRBJ1-6	few	TGTGCCAGCAGTGAATTTTACGGAAGCTCCTATAATTCACCCCTCCACTTT	CASSEFYGSSYNSPLHF
NA	TRBV19	TRBJ1-5	NA	TGTGCCAGTAGTATAGCATTAAGGGTAGATCAGCCCCAGCATTTT	CASSIALRVDQPQHF
NA	TRBV15	TRBJ2-7	NA	TGTGCCACCAGCAGAGACCGAAGCTCCTACGAGCAGTACTTC	CATSRDRSSYEQYF
NA	TRBV11-3	TRBJ2-2	NA	TGTGCCAGCAGCTTAGACCTCACCGGGGAGCTGTTTTTT	CASSLDLTGELFF
NA	TRBV11-2	TRBJ1-6	NA	TGTGCCAGCAGTTTTACAAGGGCCGGCCTCCACTTT	CASSFTRAGLHF
TRBD2	TRBV6-5	TRBJ2-1	few	TGTGCCAGCAGTTACTCAGGCGGGGGATACAATGAGCAGTTCTTC	CASSYSGGGYNEQFF
NA	TRBV4-1	TRBJ1-5	NA	TGCGCCAGCAGCCAAGATTGGGGGGCCCCTGGGCAGCCCCAGCATTTT	CASSQDWGAPGQPQHF
NA	TRBV6-1	TRBJ1-2	many	TGTGCCAGCAGGGGCCCCGAGAGACCCTATGGCTACACCTTC	CASRGPERPYGYTF
NA	TRBV7-2	TRBJ2-1	NA	TGTGCCAGCAGCGCTGGGGTTTACAATGAGCAGTTCTTC	CASSAGVYNEQFF
NA	TRBV6-6	TRBJ1-2	NA	TGTGCCAGCAGTACTTACAGGGATAACTATGGCTACACCTTC	CASSTYRDNYGYTF
NA	TRBV27	TRBJ2-3	once	TGTGCCAGCAGTTTAGGGGGGGGGCCAGATACGCAGTATTTT	CASSLGGGPDTQYF
NA	TRBV6-1	TRBJ2-3	NA	TGTGCCACCTCGGACGGGGGGCTCACAGATACGCAGTATTTT	CATSDGGLTDTQYF
NA	TRBV23-1	TRBJ1-2	NA	TGCGCCAGCAGTCCCAGCAACAGGGTGAAGGATGGCTACACCTTC	CASSPSNRVKDGYTF
NA	TRBV21-1	TRBJ2-7	NA	TGTGCCAGCAGCAAAGGCCGAGGAGAGGTCATCTCCTACGAGCAGTACTTC	CASSKGRGEVISYEQYF
TRBD1	TRBV6-6	TRBJ2-7	few	TGTGCCAGCAGTAACCCACAGGGGTTAGGGCAGTACTTC	CASSNPQGLGQYF
NA	TRBV6-1	TRBJ1-3	NA	TGTGCCGGGGAGGGGGGATATGGAAACACCATATATTTT	CAGEGGYGNTIYF
TRBD2	TRBV7-6	TRBJ2-7	NA	TGTGCCAGCAGCTTAGTGAGGAGCGGGCGGGGGAACGAGCAGTACTTC	CASSLVRSGRGNEQYF
TRBD1	TRBV7-9	TRBJ1-6	NA	TGTGCCAGCAGCTTAGCGTTAACAGGGGGCGCCGATTCACCCCTCCACTTT	CASSLALTGGADSPLHF
TRBD2	TRBV7-3	TRBJ2-3	NA	TGTGCCAGCAGCGGTCGTAGCGGGGTCGGGACAGATACGCAGTATTTT	CASSGRSGVGTDTQYF
NA	TRBV29-1	TRBJ2-3	NA	TGCAGCGCCATCGGATATCTGGGAAAAGATACGCAGTATTTT	CSAIGYLGKDTQYF